The 13 T cell receptor beta chains below all came from one sample that was sequenced in a study of cytomegalovirus exposure and HLA in healthy donors. The PCR made use of 60 Vbeta and 13 Jbeta primers. The method was immunoSEQ multiplex PCR; TCRdb's version includes in-frame clones alone and lacks a portion of them. Here the sample spans roughly 120,000 clones, about 72% being singletons. The source material was PBMCs. The receptors stem from a middle-aged man in good health and CMV-seropositive.

This rearrangement joins TRBV9 to TRBJ2-7, with D perhaps matching TRBD2 (5 bases). Trimming removed 4 bases at V and 3 bases at J, with 14 bases between. Germline V gene data show CDR1 as SGDLS and CDR2 as YYNGEE. This CDR3 has 14 amino acids. The CDR3 DNA sequence: TGTGCCAGCAGCCCCCCGGGGTCCATCTACGAGCAGTACTTC. Translating gives CASSPPGSIYEQYF.

The V call is TRBV16, the J call TRBJ1-4; 9 bases match TRBD1. CDR3 size: 15 residues. Germline V CDR1 and CDR2: KGHSY, FQNENV. V gave up 0 bases and J gave up 6 bases; unmatched junction bases: 2. The CDR3 nucleotides read TGTGCCAGCAGCCAATCGGACAGGGGTTATGAAAAACTGTTTTTT. This sequence encodes CASSQSDRGYEKLFF.

V and J are TRBV28 and TRBJ1-5, with TRBD1 matching 7 bases. Unmatched junction bases numbered 6, after V lost 0 bases and J lost 7 bases. Germline V gene data show CDR1 as MDHEN and CDR2 as SYDVKM. The CDR3 consists of 15 residues. CDR3 in DNA: TGTGCCAGCAGTTTATGGCAGGGGGAACACCAGCCCCAGCATTTT. It translates to CASSLWQGEHQPQHF.

This clone was recorded only once. The chain has TRBV7-2 and TRBJ2-7, with TRBD1 matching over 9 bases. This CDR3 spans 16 amino acids. The germline V gene encodes CDR1 SGHTA and CDR2 FQGNSA. With V trimmed by 5 bases and J by 5 bases, 13 bases remained unmatched. The CDR3 is CASSRPPGQGRDEQYF. The CDR3 bases are TGTGCCAGCAGCCGACCCCCCGGACAGGGGAGGGACGAGCAGTACTTC. The full variable domain, its missing parts supplied by reference TRBV7-2 and TRBJ2-7, is GAGVSQSPSNKVTEKGKDVELRCDPISGHTALYWYRQSLGQGLEFLIYFQGNSAPDKSGLPSDRFSAERTGGSVSTLTIQRTQQEDSAVYLCASSRPPGQGRDEQYFGPGTRLTVT.

This clone appeared a single time. V is TRBV11-2 and J is TRBJ2-7; D might be TRBD2 (5 bases). CDR3 size: 15 residues. V lost 0 bases and J 0 bases, leaving 9 bases between the germline ends. Germline lookup yields CDR1 SGHAT and CDR2 FQNNGV. In DNA form, the CDR3 reads TGTGCCAGCAGCTTAGAACCGGGGAGCTCCTACGAGCAGTACTTC. Its protein product is CASSLEPGSSYEQYF.

The chain joins TRBV27 to TRBJ2-5, with 11 positions matching TRBD2. The trim removed 3 bases at V and 4 bases at J, leaving 4 bases unmatched. This CDR3 is 15 amino acids long. CDR1 and CDR2 (germline): MNHEY, SMNVEV (reference sequence). This CDR3 reads CASSFSGREGETQYF. The CDR3 DNA is TGTGCCAGCAGTTTTAGCGGGAGGGAGGGAGAGACCCAGTACTTC.

J is TRBJ2-1 and V is TRBV27; 8 bases line up with TRBD1. Germline-derived CDR1 and CDR2 are MNHEY and SMNVEV (reference sequence). J lost 8 bases, V lost 3 bases, and 6 bases had no gene match. This CDR3 has 14 residues. The CDR3: CASSFRGRIDEQFF. The CDR3 bases are TGTGCCAGCAGTTTCAGGGGGCGCATCGATGAGCAGTTCTTC.

A few counts support this clone. The chain combines TRBV11-2 with TRBJ1-1; no definite D call. The germline V gene encodes CDR1 SGHAT and CDR2 FQNNGV. The CDR3 has 15 amino acids. Trimming left V 4 bases short and J 5 bases short, with 17 bases between. The CDR3 DNA sequence: TGTGCCAGCAGCTCCGTCGTTACAGACAATACTGAAGCTTTCTTT. It translates to CASSSVVTDNTEAFF.

The rearrangement links TRBV7-9 to TRBJ1-4; TRBD1 aligns across 9 bases. Looked up from germline, CDR1 is SEHNR and CDR2 is FQNEAQ (reference sequence). The CDR3 totals 15 residues. V shed 4 bases and J 7 bases; nucleotides not matched to a gene: 7. DNA for the CDR3: TGTGCCAGCAGCTCTTGGGACAGGGTGACTGAAAAACTGTTTTTT. It encodes CASSSWDRVTEKLFF.

This chain uses TRBV7-2 with TRBJ1-3, with 10 nucleotides matching TRBD1. CDR3 length: 13 residues. V shed 5 bases, J shed 7 bases, and the junction held 2 bases outside the gene matches. Germline CDR1 SGHTA, CDR2 FQGNSA. The CDR3 spells CASSTDRGNTIYF. CDR3 nucleotide sequence: TGTGCCAGCAGCACGGACAGGGGGAACACCATATATTTT.

The CDR3 DNA reads TGTGCCAGCAGTTTGAGTTACAATCAGCCCCAGCATTTT. Translation gives CASSLSYNQPQHF. The chain couples TRBV28 to TRBJ1-5, with D unresolved. Trimming left V 3 bases short and J 3 bases short, with 6 bases between. The V gene's germline CDR1 is MDHEN and CDR2 SYDVKM. The CDR3 is 13 amino acids. The full variable domain, in which reference TRBV28 and TRBJ1-5 provide the parts outside the CDR3, is DVKVTQSSRYLVKRTGEKVFLECVQDMDHENMFWYRQDPGLGLRLIYFSYDVKMKEKGDIPEGYSVSREKKERFSLILESASTNQTSMYLCASSLSYNQPQHFGDGTRLSIL.

The table lists this clone with a count of one. Here the CDR3 DNA reads TGTGCCAGCAGCTTCACCCTGAGGGGGGGCAGGATGACATACGAGGAGCAGTACTTC. It yields the protein CASSFTLRGGRMTYEEQYF. The J gene is TRBJ2-7, the V gene TRBV5-4; D possibly corresponds to TRBD2 (7 bases). The CDR3 has 19 amino acids. V lost 2 bases and J 7 bases, leaving 31 bases between the germline ends. CDR1 SGHNT and CDR2 YYREEE come from the germline V gene (reference sequence).

This chain joins TRBV28 and TRBJ1-3, with TRBD1 matching 7 bases. The V gene's germline CDR1 is MDHEN and CDR2 SYDVKM. V lost 6 bases, J lost 0 bases, and 20 bases stayed unmatched. This CDR3 is 20 amino acids long. The CDR3 DNA follows: TGTGCCAGCAGAAAAATAGCAGGGACAGCCTTGTCTCTCTCTGGAAACACCATATATTTT. Translation gives CASRKIAGTALSLSGNTIYF.